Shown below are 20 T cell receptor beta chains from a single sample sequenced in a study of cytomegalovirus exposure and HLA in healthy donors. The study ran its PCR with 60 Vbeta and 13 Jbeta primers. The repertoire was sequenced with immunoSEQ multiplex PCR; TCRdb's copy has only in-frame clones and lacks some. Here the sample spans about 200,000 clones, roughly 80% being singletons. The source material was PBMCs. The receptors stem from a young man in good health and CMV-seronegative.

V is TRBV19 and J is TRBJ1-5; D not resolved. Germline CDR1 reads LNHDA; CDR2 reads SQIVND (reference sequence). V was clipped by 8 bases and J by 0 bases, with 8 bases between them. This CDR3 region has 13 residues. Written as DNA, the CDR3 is TGTGCCAGTTCGGGAAATAGCAATCAGCCCCAGCATTTT. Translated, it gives CASSGNSNQPQHF. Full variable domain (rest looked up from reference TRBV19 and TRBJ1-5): DGGITQSPKYLFRKEGQNVTLSCEQNLNHDAMYWYRQDPGQGLRLIYYSQIVNDFQKGDIAEGYSVSREKKESFPLTVTSAQKNPTAFYLCASSGNSNQPQHFGDGTRLSIL.

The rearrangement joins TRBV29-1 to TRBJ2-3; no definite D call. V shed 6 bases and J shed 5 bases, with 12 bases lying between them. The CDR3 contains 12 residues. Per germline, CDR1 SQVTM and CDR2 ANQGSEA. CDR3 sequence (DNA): TGCAGCGTGAGGTCGGTGGGAGATACGCAGTATTTT. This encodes CSVRSVGDTQYF.

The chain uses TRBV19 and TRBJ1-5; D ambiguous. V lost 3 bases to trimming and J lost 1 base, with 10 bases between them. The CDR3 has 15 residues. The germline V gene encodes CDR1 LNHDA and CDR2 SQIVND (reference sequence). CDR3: CASSMAVTSNQPQHF. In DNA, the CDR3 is TGTGCCAGTAGTATGGCCGTTACCAGCAATCAGCCCCAGCATTTT.

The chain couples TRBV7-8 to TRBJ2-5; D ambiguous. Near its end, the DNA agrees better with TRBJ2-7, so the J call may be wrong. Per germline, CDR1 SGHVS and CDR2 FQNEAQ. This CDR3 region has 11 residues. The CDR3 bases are TGTGCCAGCAGCTCCGACTACGAGCAGTACTTC. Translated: CASSSDYEQYF.

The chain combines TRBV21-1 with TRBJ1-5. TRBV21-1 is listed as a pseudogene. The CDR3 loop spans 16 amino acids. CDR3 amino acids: CASSKWKEKGNQPQHF. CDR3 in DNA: TGTGCCAGCAGCAAATGGAAGGAGAAGGGCAATCAGCCCCAGCATTTT.

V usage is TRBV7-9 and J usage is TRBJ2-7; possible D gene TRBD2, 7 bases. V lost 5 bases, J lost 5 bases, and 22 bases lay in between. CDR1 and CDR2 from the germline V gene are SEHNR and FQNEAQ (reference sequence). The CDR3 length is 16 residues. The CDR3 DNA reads TGTGCCAGCAGCCCCTCAGGAAACAGGGAGGGAGACGAGCAGTACTTC. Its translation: CASSPSGNREGDEQYF.

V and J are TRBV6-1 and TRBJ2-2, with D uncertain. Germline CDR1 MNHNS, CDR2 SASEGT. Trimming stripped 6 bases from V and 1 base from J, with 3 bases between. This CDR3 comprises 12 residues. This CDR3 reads CASSQNTGELFF. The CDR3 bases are TGTGCCAGCAGCCAGAACACCGGGGAGCTGTTTTTT.

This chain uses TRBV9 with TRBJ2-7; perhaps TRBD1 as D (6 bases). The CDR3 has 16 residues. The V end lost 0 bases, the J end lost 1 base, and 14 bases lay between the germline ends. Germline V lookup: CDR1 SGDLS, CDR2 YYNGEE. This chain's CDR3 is CASSVEGVARSYEQYF. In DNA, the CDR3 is TGTGCCAGCAGCGTAGAGGGGGTGGCCCGGTCCTACGAGCAGTACTTC.

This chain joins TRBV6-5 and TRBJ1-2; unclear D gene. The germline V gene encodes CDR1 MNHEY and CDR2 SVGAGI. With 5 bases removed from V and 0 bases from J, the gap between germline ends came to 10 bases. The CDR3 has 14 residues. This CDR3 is CASSRTDSNYGYTF. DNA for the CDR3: TGTGCCAGCAGTAGGACTGACTCTAACTATGGCTACACCTTC.

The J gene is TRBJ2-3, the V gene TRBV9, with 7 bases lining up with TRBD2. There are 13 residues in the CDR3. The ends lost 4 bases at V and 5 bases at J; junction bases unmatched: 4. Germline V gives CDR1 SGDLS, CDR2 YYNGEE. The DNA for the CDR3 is TGTGCCAGCAGCCTGGGGGGGTTAGATACGCAGTATTTT. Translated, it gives CASSLGGLDTQYF.

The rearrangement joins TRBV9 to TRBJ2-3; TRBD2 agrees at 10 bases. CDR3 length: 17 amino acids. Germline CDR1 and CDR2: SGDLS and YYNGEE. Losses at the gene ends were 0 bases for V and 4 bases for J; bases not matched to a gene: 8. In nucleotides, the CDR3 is TGTGCCAGCAGCGTAGAGCCGAGCGGGGGGGATGCAGATACGCAGTATTTT. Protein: CASSVEPSGGDADTQYF.

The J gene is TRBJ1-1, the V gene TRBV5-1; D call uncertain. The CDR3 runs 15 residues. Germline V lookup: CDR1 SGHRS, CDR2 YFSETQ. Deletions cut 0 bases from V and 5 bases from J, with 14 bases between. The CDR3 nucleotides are TGCGCCAGCAGCTTGGCCTCACCCGTGCGGACTGAAGCTTTCTTT. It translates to CASSLASPVRTEAFF.

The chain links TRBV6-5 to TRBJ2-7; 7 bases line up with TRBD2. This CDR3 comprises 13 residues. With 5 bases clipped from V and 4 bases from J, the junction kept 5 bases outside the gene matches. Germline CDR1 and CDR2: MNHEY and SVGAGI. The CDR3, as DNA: TGTGCCAGCAGTATGGCCGGGGGGTACGAGCAGTACTTC. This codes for CASSMAGGYEQYF.

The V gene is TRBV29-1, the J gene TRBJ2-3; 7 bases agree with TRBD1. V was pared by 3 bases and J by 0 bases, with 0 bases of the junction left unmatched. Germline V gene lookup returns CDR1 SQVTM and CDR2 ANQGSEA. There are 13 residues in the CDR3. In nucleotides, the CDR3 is TGCAGCGTTGAGACAGGGAGCACAGATACGCAGTATTTT. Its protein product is CSVETGSTDTQYF.

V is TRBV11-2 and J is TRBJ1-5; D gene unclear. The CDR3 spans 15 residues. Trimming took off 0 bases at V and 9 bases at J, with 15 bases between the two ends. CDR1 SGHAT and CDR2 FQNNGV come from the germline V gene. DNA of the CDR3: TGTGCCAGCAGCTTAGACGAGGGCGGTTCAGCGCCCCAGCATTTT. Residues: CASSLDEGGSAPQHF.

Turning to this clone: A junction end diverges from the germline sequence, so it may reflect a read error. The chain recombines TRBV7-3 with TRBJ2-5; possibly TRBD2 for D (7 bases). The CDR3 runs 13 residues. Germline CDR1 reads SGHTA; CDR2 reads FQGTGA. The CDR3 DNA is TGTGCCAGCAGCCGGGGGGCTTTGGAGACCCAATACTTC. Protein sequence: CASSRGALETQYF.

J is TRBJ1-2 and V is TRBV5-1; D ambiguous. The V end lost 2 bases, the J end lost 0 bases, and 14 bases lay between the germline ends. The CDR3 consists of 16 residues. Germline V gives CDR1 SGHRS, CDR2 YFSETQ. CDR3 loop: CASSFFEGTANYGYTF. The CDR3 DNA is TGCGCCAGCAGCTTTTTCGAGGGTACAGCTAACTATGGCTACACCTTC.

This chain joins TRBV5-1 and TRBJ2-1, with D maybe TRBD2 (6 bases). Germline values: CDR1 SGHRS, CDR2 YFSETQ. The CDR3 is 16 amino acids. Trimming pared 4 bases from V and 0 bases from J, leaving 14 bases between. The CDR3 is CASSPLGGSSYNEQFF. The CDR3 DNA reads TGCGCCAGCAGCCCCCTTGGGGGGAGCTCCTACAATGAGCAGTTCTTC.

The CDR3 DNA reads as TGTGCCAGCAGTGCTCCGGGACAGGGGAACACTGAAGCTTTCTTT. Encoded protein: CASSAPGQGNTEAFF. The genes are TRBV6-5 and TRBJ1-1; TRBD1 aligns across 9 bases. Per germline, CDR1 MNHEY and CDR2 SVGAGI. Trimming cost V 5 bases and J 1 base; bases outside gene matches: 5. This CDR3 comprises 15 residues.

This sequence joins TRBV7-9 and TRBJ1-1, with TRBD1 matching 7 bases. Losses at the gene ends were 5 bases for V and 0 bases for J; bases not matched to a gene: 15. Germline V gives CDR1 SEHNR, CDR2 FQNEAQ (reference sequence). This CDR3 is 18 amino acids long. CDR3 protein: CASSRDSLLTLMNTEAFF. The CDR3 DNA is TGTGCCAGCAGCCGGGACAGCCTCCTAACTCTTATGAACACTGAAGCTTTCTTT.